The present T cell receptor (beta chain) was sequenced within a study of CD8+ T cells in alopecia areata. Germline V gene data show CDR1 as PRHDT and CDR2 as FYEKMQ (reference sequence). V lost 5 bases, J lost 4 bases, and 9 bases stayed unmatched. The CDR3 contains 15 residues. Treatment defined: oral pan-JAK inhibitor, 5-10 mg twice daily. The sequencing template was cDNA reverse transcribed from extracted RNA. TCRdb keeps only in-frame clones here, not all; method: immunoSEQ multiplex PCR. The table has around 140,000 clones, 45% to 60% seen once. The sequencing used CD8+ T cells sorted from blood, collected at week 4, from a patient treated with tofacitinib. The chain recombines TRBV13 with TRBJ2-7, with 9 bases identical to TRBD1. The receptor was isolated from a human donor with alopecia areata. The CDR3 reads CASSLATGGPYEQYF. Here the CDR3 DNA reads TGTGCCAGCAGCCTCGCGACAGGGGGTCCATACGAGCAGTACTTC.